This T cell receptor beta chain was sequenced for a study of blood T cell repertoires in COVID-19. At the level of the study: Sites across the United States, Italy and Spain contributed samples from acute and convalescent COVID-19. The analysed material was cDNA or gDNA that came from T cells, B-cell-depleted T cells, or PBMCs.

Per the original methods: How many nucleated cells were present was estimated from reference gene primer amplification. Measured with immunoSEQ multiplex PCR; TCRdb has only the in-frame clones, and not every one. V, J and clone size are taken as reported in that table, and D and trimming were inferred from the DNA itself. Here the sample spans tens of thousands of clones, roughly 90% being singletons. This clone was found once. Sequencing input: peripheral blood. The source is a human donor in a cohort sampled during active COVID-19.

CDR3 bases: TGTGCCAGCAGGCCACGACCGGGACAGGGTAGCGAGCAGTACTTC. Translated: CASRPRPGQGSEQYF. V is TRBV6-5 and J is TRBJ2-7, with TRBD1 matching 9 bases. Trimming cost V 6 bases and J 6 bases; bases outside gene matches: 12. Germline V gene sequence: CDR1 MNHEY, CDR2 SVGAGI. The CDR3 totals 15 residues.